The 31 T cell receptor beta chains in this list originate from one sample, sequenced in a study of cytomegalovirus exposure and HLA in healthy donors. The primer mix had 60 Vbeta and 13 Jbeta primers. Clones were sequenced by immunoSEQ multiplex PCR, and TCRdb holds only the in-frame ones, with some missing. The table records 100,000 or so clones, roughly 66% of them present only once. The sample comprised PBMCs. The source of these receptors is a man aged 25-45 years in good health and CMV-seronegative.

This chain uses TRBV18 with TRBJ2-3; 9 bases agree with TRBD1. Germline CDR1 and CDR2: KGHSH and LQKENI. V lost 0 bases, J lost 4 bases, and 2 bases stayed unmatched. The CDR3 sequence is 15 residues long. Here the CDR3 reads CASSPPTGGSDTQYF. CDR3 DNA sequence: TGTGCCAGCTCACCACCGACAGGGGGTTCAGATACGCAGTATTTT.

In this sample, this clone turned up a few times. The chain carries TRBV4-1 and TRBJ2-5, with a possible D match to TRBD1 (6 bases). V was cut by 1 base and J by 2 bases, with 17 bases left in between. The germline gives CDR1 MGHRA, CDR2 YSYEKL. The CDR3 totals 17 residues. The CDR3 here is CASSQGSWTAIQETQYF. CDR3 DNA: TGCGCCAGCAGCCAAGGGAGCTGGACAGCGATACAAGAGACCCAGTACTTC.

The gene calls are TRBV27 and TRBJ2-1; 9 nucleotides match TRBD1. With 5 bases clipped from V and 2 bases from J, the junction kept 10 bases outside the gene matches. The CDR3 is 17 amino acids. The germline CDR1 and CDR2 sequences are MNHEY and SMNVEV (reference sequence). This CDR3 reads CASSPPPWTGAYNEQFF. DNA for the CDR3: TGTGCCAGCAGTCCACCCCCATGGACAGGGGCCTACAATGAGCAGTTCTTC.

This clone is a singleton in its sample. This chain connects TRBV6-5 to TRBJ2-7; D is possibly TRBD2 (6 bases). V lost 8 bases and J lost 1, with 12 bases in between. Germline V CDR1 and CDR2: MNHEY, SVGAGI. The CDR3 covers 13 residues. CDR3 coding DNA: TGTGCCAGCCTTCCGGCGGGGTCCTACGAGCAGTACTTC. This encodes CASLPAGSYEQYF.

This chain connects TRBV20-1 to TRBJ2-1; D is ambiguous. CDR1 and CDR2 from the germline V gene are DFQATT and SNEGSKA (reference sequence). The CDR3 extends over 11 amino acids. Trimming left V 6 bases short and J 5 bases short, with 8 bases between. CDR3 nucleotide sequence: TGCAGTGCGTACCGGGACAATGAGCAGTTCTTC. It codes for CSAYRDNEQFF.

V and J are TRBV27 and TRBJ1-1, with D uncertain. Trimming stripped 5 bases from V and 4 bases from J, with 17 bases between. The CDR3 spans 15 residues. The germline gives CDR1 MNHEY, CDR2 SMNVEV (reference sequence). The CDR3 bases are TGTGCCAGCAGTCCCCCCCCCGCGGGCGCCACTGAAGCTTTCTTT. This translates into CASSPPPAGATEAFF.

This clone has only one observation. The rearrangement uses TRBV5-1 and TRBJ2-1, with a weak D call TRBD1 (6 bases). The germline CDR1 and CDR2 sequences are SGHRS and YFSETQ. The CDR3 is 10 residues long. Trimming left V 6 bases short and J 9 bases short, with 7 bases between. In DNA form, the CDR3 reads TGCGCCAGCATAGGGGGTGAGCAGTTCTTC. This translates into CASIGGEQFF.

Of note for this clone: One junction end does not reproduce the germline sequence, and a read error may be involved. V is TRBV5-1 and J is TRBJ2-2; the match to TRBD2 covers 13 bases. Germline CDR1 reads SGHRS; CDR2 reads YFSETQ. This CDR3 is 17 amino acids long. Here the CDR3 DNA reads TGCGCCAGCAGCTCCGGGACTAGCGGGATTAACGCCGGGGAGTTGTTTTTT. Its protein is CASSSGTSGINAGELFF.

This rearrangement joins TRBV2 to TRBJ1-2, with TRBD1 as a possible D gene (5 bases). The CDR3 runs to 13 residues. Trimming took 6 bases from V and 4 from J, leaving 12 bases between them. Looked up from germline, CDR1 is SNHLY and CDR2 is FYNNEI. The CDR3 loop is CASRMTVFYGYTF. The DNA for the CDR3 is TGTGCCAGCAGGATGACAGTTTTCTATGGCTACACCTTC.

The chain employs TRBV6-6 and TRBJ1-1; D is ambiguous. The CDR3 length is 13 residues. Germline assignment: CDR1 MNHNY and CDR2 SVGAGI (reference sequence). V gave up 5 bases and J gave up 1 base, with 8 bases separating them. The chain's CDR3 is CASSDPGNTEAFF. The CDR3 coding sequence is TGTGCCAGCAGTGACCCAGGGAACACTGAAGCTTTCTTT.

This sequence joins TRBV7-2 and TRBJ2-2; D gene ambiguous. Trimming stripped 2 bases from V and 4 bases from J, with 14 bases between. The CDR3 runs to 16 residues. Germline loops: CDR1 SGHTA, CDR2 FQGNSA. The CDR3 sequence: CASSLKITVATGELFF. CDR3 in DNA: TGTGCCAGCAGCTTAAAGATCACAGTGGCCACCGGGGAGCTGTTTTTT.

This chain links TRBV30 with TRBJ2-1, with 9 nucleotides matching TRBD2. CDR1 is GTSNPN and CDR2 is SVGIG in the germline V gene (reference sequence). V lost 2 bases, J lost 7 bases, and 12 bases stayed unmatched. The CDR3 spans 16 residues. DNA for the CDR3: TGTGCCTGGAGTCCCACCGGGACTAGCTGGTGGAATGAGCAGTTCTTC. Translation: CAWSPTGTSWWNEQFF.

The chain recombines TRBV7-9 with TRBJ2-7; D might be TRBD2 (5 bases). Germline V gives CDR1 SEHNR, CDR2 FQNEAQ (reference sequence). This CDR3 comprises 11 residues. The V end lost 3 bases, the J end lost 5 bases, and 5 bases lay between the germline ends. The CDR3 DNA reads as TGTGCCAGCAGCTTCGGGGACGAGCAGTACTTC. Protein product: CASSFGDEQYF.

CDR3 coding DNA: TGTGCCAGCAGCGTAAGTACAGACTACGAGCAGTACTTC. Residues: CASSVSTDYEQYF. This chain connects TRBV9 to TRBJ2-7; D is unresolved. The CDR3 contains 13 residues. The ends were cut back, 1 base at V and 3 bases at J, with 8 bases in the middle. The germline V gene has CDR1 SGDLS and CDR2 YYNGEE.

This chain uses TRBV5-4 with TRBJ1-1; weak D call: TRBD1 (6 bases). This CDR3 region has 14 residues. From germline, CDR1 is SGHNT and CDR2 YYREEE (reference sequence). V dropped 4 bases and J dropped 1 base, with 11 bases sitting between them. CDR3 in DNA: TGTGCCAGCAGCCATGACAGGCCGAACACTGAAGCTTTCTTT. Residues: CASSHDRPNTEAFF.

This clone was seen more than once but under ten times. This sequence joins TRBV7-9 and TRBJ2-3; TRBD2 matches at 10 bases. V trimming: 1 base; J trimming: 6 bases; junction bases outside the gene matches: 10. This CDR3 region has 17 residues. The germline CDR1 and CDR2 sequences are SEHNR and FQNEAQ (reference sequence). CDR3 nucleotides: TGTGCCAGCAGCTTAGGACCTAGCGGGAGCCGAGGGGATACGCAGTATTTT. This encodes CASSLGPSGSRGDTQYF. Using reference TRBV7-9 and TRBJ2-3 for the parts outside the CDR3, the full variable domain is DTGVSQNPRHKITKRGQNVTFRCDPISEHNRLYWYRQTLGQGPEFLTYFQNEAQLEKSRLLSDRFSAERPKGSFSTLEIQRTEQGDSAMYLCASSLGPSGSRGDTQYFGPGTRLTVL.

V is TRBV7-9 and J is TRBJ2-5, with 11 positions matching TRBD2. Trimming cost V 1 base and J 7 bases; bases outside gene matches: 14. The CDR3 is 18 residues long. Germline V gives CDR1 SEHNR, CDR2 FQNEAQ (reference sequence). The CDR3 sequence: CASSLGGTSGGGRWTQYF. CDR3 nucleotide sequence: TGTGCCAGCAGCTTAGGGGGAACTAGCGGGGGCGGCCGGTGGACCCAGTACTTC.

The chain links TRBV9 to TRBJ2-7, with D unresolved. This CDR3 region has 14 residues. In germline, CDR1 is SGDLS, CDR2 YYNGEE. Trimming took off 0 bases at V and 0 bases at J, with 7 bases between the two ends. The CDR3 is CASSVGASSYEQYF. The CDR3 region has the DNA TGTGCCAGCAGCGTAGGGGCAAGCTCCTACGAGCAGTACTTC. The full variable domain, in which reference TRBV9 and TRBJ2-7 provide the parts outside the CDR3, is DSGVTQTPKHLITATGQRVTLRCSPRSGDLSVYWYQQSLDQGLQFLIQYYNGEERAKGNILERFSAQQFPDLHSELNLSSLELGDSALYFCASSVGASSYEQYFGPGTRLTVT.

This chain joins TRBV11-1 and TRBJ2-1; TRBD2 matches at 10 bases. The CDR3 totals 15 residues. V trimming: 5 bases; J trimming: 5 bases; junction bases outside the gene matches: 6. The V gene's germline CDR1 is SGHAT and CDR2 FQDESV (reference sequence). The CDR3 spells CASSNGLADNNEQFF. CDR3 nucleotide sequence: TGTGCCAGCAGCAACGGACTAGCGGACAACAATGAGCAGTTCTTC.

The rearrangement uses TRBV29-1 and TRBJ2-7, with D tentatively TRBD1 (6 bases). V was shortened by 4 bases and J by 6 bases, with 22 bases between the two germline ends. This CDR3 is 15 amino acids long. The germline V gene has CDR1 SQVTM and CDR2 ANQGSEA. DNA for the CDR3: TGCAGCGTTGGGTCCGCGGCAGGGGCCCTTACCGAGCAGTACTTC. It translates to CSVGSAAGALTEQYF.

The chain links TRBV4-1 to TRBJ1-2; D is perhaps TRBD1 (6 bases). The V end was cut by 11 bases, the J end by 4 bases, with 14 bases between. Germline CDR1 and CDR2: MGHRA and YSYEKL. There are 12 residues in the CDR3. Here the CDR3 reads CASRGSGYGYTF. CDR3 DNA sequence: TGCGCCTCGAGGGGGTCGGGCTATGGCTACACCTTC.

The V call is TRBV12-5, the J call TRBJ1-1, with TRBD1 matching 9 bases. Per germline, CDR1 LGHNT and CDR2 FRNRAP. J gave up 10 bases and V 2 bases, and 8 bases lay outside the gene matches. The CDR3 spans 14 residues. CDR3 amino acids: CASGLPTGTGTAFF. CDR3 nucleotides: TGTGCTAGTGGTTTGCCAACCGGGACAGGGACAGCTTTCTTT.

V is TRBV10-3 and J is TRBJ2-7; D is uncertain. V lost 8 bases, J lost 3 bases, and 14 bases lay in between. The V gene's germline CDR1 is ENHRY and CDR2 SYGVKD. This CDR3 comprises 13 residues. The CDR3 coding sequence is TGTGCCATCGCCGCGGTCAGCAGCTACGAGCAGTACTTC. Translation gives CAIAAVSSYEQYF.

This chain joins TRBV19 and TRBJ1-2, with D possibly being TRBD1 (6 bases). This CDR3 comprises 16 residues. The V gene lost 7 bases and the J gene lost 6 bases, with 24 bases spanning the gap. Germline values: CDR1 LNHDA, CDR2 SQIVND (reference sequence). CDR3 in DNA: TGTGCCAGTAAGCTCGACGGACAGCCGCCTAGGGATGGCTACACCTTC. Its protein is CASKLDGQPPRDGYTF.

This clone has just a few counts. CDR3 amino acids: CASSEVLADNQETQYF. In nucleotides, the CDR3 is TGCGCCAGCAGTGAAGTCCTAGCGGATAACCAAGAGACCCAGTACTTC. J is TRBJ2-5 and V is TRBV10-1; the match to TRBD2 covers 7 bases. Germline assignment: CDR1 WNHNN and CDR2 SYGVQD (reference sequence). There are 16 residues in the CDR3. J was trimmed by 0 bases and V by 3 bases; bases with no gene match: 7.

The chain has TRBV30 and TRBJ2-2; TRBD2 agrees at 14 bases. This CDR3 region has 17 residues. Germline V lookup: CDR1 GTSNPN, CDR2 SVGIG (reference sequence). Trimming cost V 1 base and J 7 bases; bases outside gene matches: 8. CDR3 coding DNA: TGTGCCTGGAGTGGTTTGACTAGCGGGGGGGCAGTCGGGGAGCTGTTTTTT. Amino acid sequence: CAWSGLTSGGAVGELFF.

A few counts support this clone. This chain links TRBV7-2 with TRBJ1-3; no reliable D call. This CDR3 region has 14 residues. Germline V lookup: CDR1 SGHTA, CDR2 FQGNSA. Trimming removed 0 bases from V and 11 bases from J, with 14 bases in between. CDR3 coding DNA: TGTGCCAGCAGCTTAGCGCGATCTTCCCCCCCCATATATTTT. It codes for CASSLARSSPPIYF.

As to this clone: Sequence at one end of the junction differs from germline and may be a read error. The chain employs TRBV30 and TRBJ2-1, with D possibly matching TRBD2 (10 bases). CDR1 is GTSNPN, CDR2 SVGIG, per germline (reference sequence). The CDR3 is 15 amino acids. The CDR3 is CSWIRGTGTSDEQFF. The CDR3 DNA reads TGTTCCTGGATACGGGGGACAGGGACTAGCGATGAGCAGTTCTTC.

Only a few counts were recorded for this clone. The rearrangement uses TRBV5-1 and TRBJ2-7, with 8 bases identical to TRBD2. The germline V gene has CDR1 SGHRS and CDR2 YFSETQ. This CDR3 is built from 15 residues. The V segment lost 4 bases and the J segment 1 base; nucleotides outside the gene matches: 7. The CDR3 spells CASSPGGQLSYEQYF. CDR3 DNA sequence: TGCGCCAGCAGCCCGGGGGGGCAGCTATCCTACGAGCAGTACTTC.

The chain combines TRBV25-1 with TRBJ2-2; possible D gene TRBD1, 5 bases. The CDR3 is made up of 17 amino acids. The ends were cut back, 4 bases at V and 1 base at J, with 16 bases in the middle. Germline CDR1 is MGHDK and CDR2 is SYGVNS. CDR3 in amino acids: CASSAIGPGRNTGELFF. CDR3 in DNA: TGTGCCAGCAGTGCAATAGGGCCAGGGCGGAACACCGGGGAGCTGTTTTTT.

This clone showed up just a few times. This chain connects TRBV30 to TRBJ1-4; D is ambiguous. Trimming stripped 4 bases from V and 7 bases from J, with 10 bases between. Per germline, CDR1 GTSNPN and CDR2 SVGIG (reference sequence). The CDR3 runs to 12 residues. This chain's CDR3 is CAWKAQTEKLFF. The CDR3 coding sequence is TGTGCCTGGAAGGCACAGACTGAAAAACTGTTTTTT.